This T cell receptor (beta chain) stems from a study of blood T cells in healthy people across ages. The use of a sample-barcoded 5' primer and a J-beta primer mix characterized a second PCR of about 6 to 12 cycles. TCRdb re-derived calls from the 5' RACE reads in MiXCR, one entry per CDR3 protein. Altogether 1.6 million or so distinct CDR3 sequences are present, roughly 32% being singletons, with the ten largest covering about 10%. A word on this clonotype: Its target is not known.

Study-level results: Higher naive T cell percentage went strongly together with higher TCR beta diversity. The recorded TCR beta diversity per million T cells decreased in a roughly linear manner with age. From one million sequenced T cells, diversity estimates were lower bounds.

Trimming removed 4 bases from V and 5 bases from J, with 15 bases in between. Germline V CDR1 and CDR2: SGHVS, FNYEAQ. This CDR3 is built from 14 residues. The sequencing sample was made of blood. This clonotype was sampled from a woman aged 25 to 39 in good health. The chain joins TRBV7-6 to TRBJ2-7; D might be TRBD1 (6 bases). The CDR3 is CASSSQTGSHEQYF. CDR3 nucleotides: TGTGCCAGCAGCTCCCAGACAGGTTCCCACGAGCAGTACTTC.